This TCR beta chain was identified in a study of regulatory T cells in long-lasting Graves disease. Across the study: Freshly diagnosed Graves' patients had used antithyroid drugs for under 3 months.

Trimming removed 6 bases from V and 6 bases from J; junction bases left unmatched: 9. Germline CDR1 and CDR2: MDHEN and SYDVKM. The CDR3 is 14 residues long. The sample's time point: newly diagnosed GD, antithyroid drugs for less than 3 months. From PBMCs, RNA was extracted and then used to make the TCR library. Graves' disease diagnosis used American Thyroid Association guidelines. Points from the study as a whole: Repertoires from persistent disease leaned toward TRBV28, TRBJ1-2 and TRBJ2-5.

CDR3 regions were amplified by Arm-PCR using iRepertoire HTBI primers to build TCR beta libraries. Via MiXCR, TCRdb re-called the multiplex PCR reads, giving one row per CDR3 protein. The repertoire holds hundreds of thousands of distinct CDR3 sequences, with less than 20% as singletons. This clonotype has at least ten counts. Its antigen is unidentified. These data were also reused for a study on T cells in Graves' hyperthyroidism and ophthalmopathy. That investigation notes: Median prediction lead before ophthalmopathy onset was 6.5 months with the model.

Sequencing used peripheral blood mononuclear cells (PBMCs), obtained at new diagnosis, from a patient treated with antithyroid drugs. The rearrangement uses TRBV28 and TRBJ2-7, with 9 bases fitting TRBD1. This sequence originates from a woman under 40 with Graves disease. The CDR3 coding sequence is TGTGCCAGCAGCTCGGACAGGGGCCTTGGCGAGCAGTACTTC. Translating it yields CASSSDRGLGEQYF.